This TCR beta chain was identified during a study of blood T cell repertoires in COVID-19. In the study overall: From T cells, B-cell-depleted T cells, or PBMCs came the material, which was cDNA or gDNA.

Measured with immunoSEQ multiplex PCR; TCRdb has only the in-frame clones, and not every one. The sample lists some 66,000 clones, around 93% occurring once. With 5 bases clipped from V and 8 bases from J, the junction kept 6 bases outside the gene matches. The CDR3 loop spans 13 amino acids. The source is a human donor in a cohort sampled during active COVID-19. Sequenced material: peripheral blood. J is TRBJ1-5 and V is TRBV12-3 or TRBV12-4; 7 nucleotides agree with TRBD1. CDR3 nucleotides: TGTGCCAGCAGTCCACAGGGGATGGAGCCCCAGCATTTT. It encodes CASSPQGMEPQHF.